The T cell receptor beta chain described here comes from a study of PD-1 blockade in classical Hodgkin lymphoma. For this clone: Its antigen remains unidentified.

The CDR3 has 13 residues. Germline CDR1 is WNHNN and CDR2 is SYGVQD (reference sequence). Trimming took 6 bases from V and 11 from J, leaving 17 bases between them. With no exception, relapse followed autologous stem cell transplantation in all patients, and brentuximab vedotin exposure varied. Using immunoSEQ multiplex PCR, the repertoire was profiled, and TCRdb retains in-frame clones only, with some absent. The sample lists around 58,000 clones, more than 90% occurring once. Study-wide results and caveats: A significant rise in TCR diversity by C4D1 was seen for CD4+ but not CD8+ cells. Exclusion was applied to patients who started nivolumab under 1 year after ASCT.

The chain carries TRBV10-1 and TRBJ2-1, with D unresolved. The clonotype comes from a human donor with classical Hodgkin lymphoma. Source: peripheral blood mononuclear cells (PBMCs), taken at baseline. The CDR3 region is CASSPLSVGQQFF. DNA for the CDR3: TGCGCCAGCAGCCCCCTTTCGGTGGGCCAGCAGTTCTTC.